The 25 T cell receptor beta chains reported below all come from one sample, sequenced in a study of T cells in tumors after PD-1 blockade. TCRdb's table, derived via immunoSEQ multiplex PCR, lists solely in-frame clones and lacks some. In the table there are thousands of clones, 80% to 85% of which are singletons. Sequencing used PBMCs, obtained after anti-PD-1 therapy. The receptor set was obtained from a human donor with advanced basal cell or squamous cell carcinoma (not recorded which).

The V call is TRBV5-4, the J call TRBJ2-7; D is perhaps TRBD1 (5 bases). Germline loops: CDR1 SGHNT, CDR2 YYREEE (reference sequence). V lost 4 bases and J lost 1, with 9 bases in between. The CDR3 spans 13 residues. This CDR3 is CASSLGQSYEQYF. CDR3 in DNA: TGTGCCAGCAGCCTTGGACAATCCTACGAGCAGTACTTC.

The rearrangement uses TRBV19 and TRBJ2-2, with 7 bases that match TRBD2. The V gene end was trimmed by 6 bases and the J gene end by 3 bases; junction bases not matched to a gene: 13. Per the germline V gene, CDR1 is LNHDA and CDR2 is SQIVND (reference sequence). The CDR3 consists of 17 residues. The CDR3 reads CASSPPPAGTYTGELFF. In DNA form, the CDR3 reads TGTGCCAGTAGCCCTCCCCCAGCGGGGACGTACACCGGGGAGCTGTTTTTT.

This rearrangement joins TRBV15 to TRBJ2-2; D is undetermined. This CDR3 spans 13 amino acids. The germline gives CDR1 LNHNV, CDR2 YYDKDF (reference sequence). Trimming shortened V by 3 bases and J by 7 bases, and 9 bases separated the two germline ends. CDR3 coding DNA: TGTGCCACCAGCAGTACTTGGGACGGGGAGCTGTTTTTT. Encoded protein: CATSSTWDGELFF.

This clone was found a few times. The rearrangement links TRBV5-1 to TRBJ1-2; TRBD1 matches at 9 bases. In germline, CDR1 is SGHRS, CDR2 YFSETQ. The CDR3 is 14 amino acids. Germline trimming cut 4 bases from V and 8 bases from J; bases unmatched to any gene: 9. This CDR3 reads CASSVPRGTGGYTF. As DNA, the CDR3 is TGCGCCAGCAGCGTCCCCCGTGGGACAGGGGGCTACACCTTC.

This clone was seen only once. The chain recombines TRBV5-5 with TRBJ2-7, with 8 bases that match TRBD2. This CDR3 is 12 amino acids long. After removal of 5 bases from V and 6 bases from J, the junction contained 4 bases not matched to a gene. From germline, CDR1 is SGHKS and CDR2 YYEKEE (reference sequence). The CDR3 sequence is CASSLRGGEQYF. The CDR3 DNA is TGTGCCAGCAGTCTTCGGGGGGGCGAGCAGTACTTC.

The chain recombines TRBV4-1 with TRBJ2-7; 7 bases are a match to TRBD1. Losses at the gene ends were 2 bases for V and 4 bases for J; bases not matched to a gene: 5. The CDR3 sequence is 14 residues long. Germline CDR1 MGHRA, CDR2 YSYEKL. CDR3 protein: CASSQTTRGYEQYF. The DNA for the CDR3 is TGCGCCAGCAGCCAAACAACCAGGGGGTACGAGCAGTACTTC.

The gene calls are TRBV2 and TRBJ2-3; maybe TRBD2 (7 bases). The CDR3 consists of 15 residues. Germline-derived CDR1 and CDR2 are SNHLY and FYNNEI. The V and J ends lost 7 bases and 2 bases respectively, with 16 bases between them. CDR3 sequence: CASTLRGGNTDTQYF. DNA of the CDR3: TGTGCCAGCACGTTGAGGGGGGGCAACACAGATACGCAGTATTTT.

This clone was observed a handful of times. The chain couples TRBV6-2 or TRBV6-3 to TRBJ2-6, with D tentatively TRBD1 or TRBD2 (5 bases each). Trimming removed 2 bases from V and 4 bases from J, with 9 bases in between. The CDR3 consists of 15 residues. CDR1 is MNHEY and CDR2 is SVGEGT in the germline V gene. The CDR3 DNA reads TGTGCCAGCAGTTACGAGGGGACCGGGGCCAACGTCCTGACTTTC. Its protein is CASSYEGTGANVLTF.

The CDR3 sequence is CASSIGTVNHSPLHF. In DNA, the CDR3 is TGTGCCAGTAGTATTGGGACAGTCAATCATTCACCCCTCCACTTT. The chain links TRBV19 to TRBJ1-6; 7 positions match TRBD1. V lost 3 bases and J lost 8; bases outside the gene matches: 7. CDR3 size: 15 residues. In germline, CDR1 is LNHDA, CDR2 SQIVND (reference sequence). The complete variable domain, with remaining parts taken from reference TRBV19 and TRBJ1-6, reads DGGITQSPKYLFRKEGQNVTLSCEQNLNHDAMYWYRQDPGQGLRLIYYSQIVNDFQKGDIAEGYSVSREKKESFPLTVTSAQKNPTAFYLCASSIGTVNHSPLHFGNGTRLTVT.

This chain uses TRBV29-1 with TRBJ1-3; D is uncertain. The CDR3 covers 11 residues. The V and J ends lost 7 bases and 5 bases respectively, with 9 bases between them. Germline loops: CDR1 SQVTM, CDR2 ANQGSEA. The CDR3 nucleotides read TGCAGCGCCGACATGAGAAACACCATATATTTT. Encoded protein: CSADMRNTIYF. Full variable domain (rest looked up from reference TRBV29-1 and TRBJ1-3): SAVISQKPSRDICQRGTSLTIQCQVDSQVTMMFWYRQQPGQSLTLIATANQGSEATYESGFVIDKFPISRPNLTFSTLTVSNMSPEDSSIYLCSADMRNTIYFGEGSWLTVV.

The V gene is TRBV6-5, the J gene TRBJ2-5; TRBD2 matches at 7 bases. CDR1 is MNHEY, CDR2 SVGAGI, per germline. This CDR3 region has 14 residues. The ends lost 1 base at V and 3 bases at J; junction bases unmatched: 2. The CDR3 bases are TGTGCCAGCAGTTACTTGGGAGGGGAAGAGACCCAGTACTTC. This codes for CASSYLGGEETQYF.

The V call is TRBV4-1, the J call TRBJ1-1; D uncertain. CDR1 and CDR2 from the germline V gene are MGHRA and YSYEKL. Trimming shortened V by 1 base and J by 7 bases, and 10 bases separated the two germline ends. This CDR3 region has 13 residues. CDR3 loop: CASSQVLGLEAFF. CDR3 coding DNA: TGCGCCAGCAGCCAAGTTCTGGGTCTTGAAGCTTTCTTT.

The chain employs TRBV13 and TRBJ2-7, with 8 bases aligning to TRBD1. This CDR3 comprises 13 residues. The ends lost 4 bases at V and 3 bases at J; junction bases unmatched: 2. Germline V gene sequence: CDR1 PRHDT, CDR2 FYEKMQ (reference sequence). CDR3 DNA: TGTGCCAGCAGCTCCGACAGGGGCTACGAGCAGTACTTC. Translating gives CASSSDRGYEQYF. Looking up the rest from reference TRBV13 and TRBJ2-7 gives the full variable domain: AAGVIQSPRHLIKEKRETATLKCYPIPRHDTVYWYQQGPGQDPQFLISFYEKMQSDKGSIPDRFSAQQFSDYHSELNMSSLELGDSALYFCASSSDRGYEQYFGPGTRLTVT.

The rearrangement uses TRBV2 and TRBJ1-6; 8 nucleotides line up with TRBD1. The CDR3 has 15 residues. Germline V gives CDR1 SNHLY, CDR2 FYNNEI. V trimming: 6 bases; J trimming: 10 bases; junction bases outside the gene matches: 11. This CDR3 is CASSRGPQGVSPLHF. The CDR3 bases are TGTGCCAGCAGCAGGGGCCCACAGGGGGTGTCACCCCTCCACTTT. The complete variable domain, with remaining parts taken from reference TRBV2 and TRBJ1-6, reads EPEVTQTPSHQVTQMGQEVILRCVPISNHLYFYWYRQILGQKVEFLVSFYNNEISEKSEIFDDQFSVERPDGSNFTLKIRSTKLEDSAMYFCASSRGPQGVSPLHFGNGTRLTVT.

The genes are TRBV30 and TRBJ1-6; D call uncertain. CDR3 length: 16 residues. CDR1 and CDR2 from the germline V gene are GTSNPN and SVGIG (reference sequence). Deletions cut 2 bases from V and 3 bases from J, with 14 bases between. The CDR3 reads CAWSPPTAVYNSPLHF. In nucleotides, the CDR3 is TGTGCCTGGAGTCCTCCTACGGCAGTCTATAATTCACCCCTCCACTTT.

The table lists this clone with a few counts. The J gene is TRBJ2-1, the V gene TRBV27; TRBD1 might be the D (6 bases). The germline V gene encodes CDR1 MNHEY and CDR2 SMNVEV (reference sequence). The CDR3 covers 14 residues. V lost 5 bases and J lost 11, with 19 bases in between. In nucleotides, the CDR3 is TGTGCCAGCAGTCCGTTCCGAGGCCAGGGGAAGCAGTTCTTC. Translated, it gives CASSPFRGQGKQFF.

The V call is TRBV6-6, the J call TRBJ1-4; D ambiguous. The CDR3 has 13 amino acids. Germline-derived CDR1 and CDR2 are MNHNY and SVGAGI (reference sequence). The V gene lost 5 bases and the J gene lost 13 bases, with 17 bases spanning the gap. The CDR3 region is CASSRREEARLFF. The DNA of the CDR3 is TGTGCCAGCAGTAGACGAGAGGAAGCTCGACTGTTTTTT.

This clone was detected a few times. This chain links TRBV6-1 with TRBJ2-5, with TRBD2 matching 9 bases. The junction had 4 bases not matched to a gene; V was cut back by 0 bases and J by 5 bases. From germline, CDR1 is MNHNS and CDR2 SASEGT. The CDR3 is made up of 15 amino acids. CDR3 nucleotide sequence: TGTGCCAGCAGTGAAGCGCCCAGCGGGAGGGAGACCCAGTACTTC. Its translation: CASSEAPSGRETQYF.

The genes are TRBV6-1 and TRBJ1-4; no definite D call. The germline V gene encodes CDR1 MNHNS and CDR2 SASEGT. Between the trimmed V and J ends, which lost 3 bases and 4 bases, there was a span of 9 bases. CDR3 length equals 14 residues. CDR3 protein: CASSDRLSNEKLFF. CDR3 coding DNA: TGTGCCAGCAGTGACAGACTGAGTAATGAAAAACTGTTTTTT.

CDR3 nucleotides: TGTGCCAGCAGTAATACTAACTATGGCTACACCTTC. Residues: CASSNTNYGYTF. The chain is built from TRBV12-3 or TRBV12-4 and TRBJ1-2; D not resolved. Trimming shortened V by 5 bases and J by 0 bases, and 4 bases separated the two germline ends. CDR3 size: 12 residues.

This clone has just a few counts. The chain carries TRBV28 and TRBJ2-1; D is ambiguous. The CDR3 spans 11 residues. Trimming took off 5 bases at V and 10 bases at J, with 9 bases between the two ends. The V gene's germline CDR1 is MDHEN and CDR2 SYDVKM. The DNA of the CDR3 is TGTGCCAGCAGTACACCCAACGAGCAGTTCTTC. This sequence encodes CASSTPNEQFF.

The chain employs TRBV6-5 and TRBJ2-7, with D unresolved. Germline-derived CDR1 and CDR2 are MNHEY and SVGAGI. Trimming left V 0 bases short and J 5 bases short, with 14 bases between. The CDR3 is made up of 15 amino acids. The CDR3 loop is CASSYSSSSVDEQYF. CDR3 nucleotide sequence: TGTGCCAGCAGTTACTCGTCGAGTTCAGTCGACGAGCAGTACTTC.

Turning to this clone: At one end the junction does not follow the germline gene, possibly because of a read error. This sequence joins TRBV7-9 and TRBJ2-3; TRBD2 matches at 9 bases. CDR1 and CDR2 from the germline V gene are SEHNR and FQNEAQ (reference sequence). The length of the CDR3 is 14 residues. CDR3 coding DNA: TGTGCCAGCAGCATAGCGGGGGGCACAGATACGCAGTATTTT. Protein product: CASSIAGGTDTQYF.

This clone has only one observation. V is TRBV2 and J is TRBJ1-6; D gene unclear. With 0 bases removed from V and 10 bases from J, the gap between germline ends came to 16 bases. The length of the CDR3 is 16 residues. Germline CDR1 and CDR2: SNHLY and FYNNEI. The CDR3 region is CASSEAEASPKSPLHF. CDR3 nucleotide sequence: TGTGCCAGCAGTGAAGCGGAGGCAAGTCCCAAGTCACCCCTCCACTTT.

CDR3 nucleotides: TGTGCCAGCAGCTCATCCCAGGGGAAGGTCGGGGAGCTGTTTTTT. It codes for CASSSSQGKVGELFF. This rearrangement joins TRBV11-3 to TRBJ2-2, with a tentative D call TRBD1 (6 bases). Deletions cut 4 bases from V and 7 bases from J, with 16 bases between. This CDR3 region has 15 residues. Germline-derived CDR1 and CDR2 are SGHNT and YENEEA.